This T cell receptor beta chain was found in a study of beta chain features in type 1 diabetes. This clone turned up a few times. As every portion of the isolated RNA was reverse transcribed, the sequencing read expressed TCRB transcripts. Data came from immunoSEQ multiplex PCR; TCRdb stores just in-frame clones and leaves some out. The repertoire holds about 330,000 clones, with approximately 9.9% as singletons. This CDR3 has 14 amino acids. CDR1 and CDR2 (germline): SNHLY, FYNNEI. With 7 bases clipped from V and 0 bases from J, the junction kept 3 bases outside the gene matches. This sequence was found in a woman younger than 45 in good health. Sequenced: naive CD4+ T cells from blood. The chain has TRBV2 and TRBJ2-3; 8 bases map to TRBD1. The CDR3 loop is CASKRQGSTDTQYF. The CDR3 DNA reads TGTGCCAGCAAGCGACAGGGGAGCACAGATACGCAGTATTTT.